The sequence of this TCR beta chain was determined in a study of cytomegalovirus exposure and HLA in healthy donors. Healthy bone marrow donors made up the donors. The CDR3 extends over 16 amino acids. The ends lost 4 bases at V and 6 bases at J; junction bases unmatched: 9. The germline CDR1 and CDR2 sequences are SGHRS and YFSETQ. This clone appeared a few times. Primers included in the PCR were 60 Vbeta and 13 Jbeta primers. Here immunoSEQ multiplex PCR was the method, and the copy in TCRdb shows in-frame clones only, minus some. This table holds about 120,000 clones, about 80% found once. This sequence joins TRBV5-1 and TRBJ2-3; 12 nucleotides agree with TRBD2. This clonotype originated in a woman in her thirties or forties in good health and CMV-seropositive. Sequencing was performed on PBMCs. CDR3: CASSLAGGRKTDTQYF. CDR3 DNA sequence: TGCGCCAGCAGCCTAGCGGGGGGGAGAAAAACTGATACGCAGTATTTT.